This T cell receptor (beta chain) derives from a study of post-analysis software for immune sequencing data. Study overall: Included courses were relapsing-remitting and secondary progressive multiple sclerosis; progressive-relapsing multiple sclerosis was also included.

Overall study results and limits: Normalized Chao1 diversity in multiple sclerosis patients fell significantly below that of controls. Comparison of patients with controls showed roughly five TRBV segments more frequent in patients, TRBV5-6, TRBV5-1 and TRBV20-1 among them. Co-batched samples clustered tightly together by F measure.

V lost 4 bases to trimming and J lost 10 bases, with 4 bases between them. The CDR3 consists of 8 residues. From germline, CDR1 is SQVTM and CDR2 ANQGSEA. TCR beta cDNA libraries included unique molecular identifiers. It was from about 1 to 10 million T cells that 500,000 or so cDNA molecules came. From the PCR reads, TCRdb called clonotypes with MiXCR, one entry per CDR3 protein. The table records 250,000 to 300,000 distinct CDR3 sequences, roughly a third of them present only once. As concerns this clonotype: What it binds is not known. One base away lies a much larger clone, so this may be a sequencing read error.

This clonotype was sampled from a girl aged 5-17 years with multiple sclerosis. The specimen sequenced was blood. V is TRBV29-1 and J is TRBJ1-1, with D unresolved. DNA for the CDR3: TGCAGCGTTGCTGGAGCTTTCTTT. Translating it yields CSVAGAFF.